This T cell receptor beta chain was found in a study of beta chain features in type 1 diabetes. About the study: The patients were much like the healthy donors in age, gender and cell yields. Findings and limits, study-wide: Sampled from patients, naive, central memory and Treg TCRB repertoires appeared more similar than those sampled from healthy donors. Researchers report that Type 1 diabetes patients had moderately but significantly shorter TCRB CDR3s across all four CD4+ subsets.

The entirety of the isolated RNA underwent reverse transcription, so expressed TCRB transcripts were sequenced. The assay was immunoSEQ multiplex PCR, and TCRdb's table has in-frame clones only and misses some. The sample has about 900,000 clones; roughly 15% are singletons. On this clone itself: As yet, its antigen is unknown.

V dropped 3 bases and J dropped 7 bases, with 10 bases sitting between them. The V gene's germline CDR1 is KGHSH and CDR2 LQKENI. The CDR3 runs 13 residues. The sample consisted of naive CD4+ T cells from blood. This sequence originates from a woman between 18 and 30 years old in good health. The V call is TRBV18, the J call TRBJ2-1; D unresolved. CDR3 amino acids: CASSPGPGNEQFF. In DNA form, the CDR3 reads TGTGCCAGCTCACCCGGCCCAGGAAATGAGCAGTTCTTC.